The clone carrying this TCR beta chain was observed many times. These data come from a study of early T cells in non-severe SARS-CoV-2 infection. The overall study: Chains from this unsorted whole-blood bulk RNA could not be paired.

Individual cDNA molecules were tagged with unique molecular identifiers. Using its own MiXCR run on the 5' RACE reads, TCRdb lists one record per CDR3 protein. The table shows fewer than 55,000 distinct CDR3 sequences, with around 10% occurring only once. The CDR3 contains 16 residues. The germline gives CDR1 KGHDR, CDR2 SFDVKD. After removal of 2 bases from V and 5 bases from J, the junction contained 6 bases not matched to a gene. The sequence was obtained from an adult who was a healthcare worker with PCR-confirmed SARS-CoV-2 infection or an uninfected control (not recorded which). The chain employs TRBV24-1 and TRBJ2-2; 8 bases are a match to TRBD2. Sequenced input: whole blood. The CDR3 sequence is CATSDSRLAGTGELFF. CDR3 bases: TGTGCCACCAGTGATTCCCGGCTAGCGGGTACCGGGGAGCTGTTTTTT.